This T cell receptor beta chain is drawn from a study of vaccination and CD4 T cells after COVID-19. Germline CDR1 is SGHRS and CDR2 is YFSETQ. V gave up 0 bases and J gave up 6 bases, with 18 bases separating them. The CDR3 covers 16 residues. Treatment specified: roughly 11-day PBMC culture with coronavirus spike peptide pools or control peptides (ViraFEST assay). PBMCs, plated at around 2 million per well, were grown in the presence of 9.5 to 10 IU/ml IL-2 and 10 ug/ml peptide pools. Days 3 and 7 saw half the medium swapped for fresh IL-2 medium. An Oncomine TCR Beta short-read assay was used to sequence the DNA from cultured CD4+ T cells. After culture, CD4+ T cells served as the source for genomic DNA extraction. MiXCR, applied by TCRdb to the PCR reads, yields one record per CDR3 protein. The sample contains over 8,500 distinct CDR3 sequences, roughly 45% of which appear only once. Of note for this clonotype: Its antigen remains unidentified.

Whole-study findings and limits: Post-vaccination, and not before, a median roughly 86% of reactive clones appeared in convalescent patients.

This sequence was found in a human donor who had recovered from COVID-19. The chain is built from TRBV5-1 and TRBJ1-2; D is unclear. The sample comprised CD4+ T cells from blood, cultured in vitro. The CDR3 spells CASSLVLGLGSDGYTF. For the CDR3, the DNA is TGCGCCAGCAGCTTGGTTTTGGGTCTTGGTTCCGATGGCTACACCTTC.